A selection of T cell receptor beta chains follows, all from one sample in a study of blood T cell repertoires in COVID-19. The data were produced by immunoSEQ multiplex PCR, yet TCRdb's version contains in-frame clones alone and is incomplete. The profile covers roughly 200,000 clones, with around 90% appearing a single time and under 13% taken by the ten largest. Sequenced sample: PBMCs or T cells enriched from blood (not recorded which). The receptor source for this set is a man aged 18 to 29 with acute COVID-19. Each CDR3 is given with its conserved first and last residue. The order of the fields is clone size, V gene, D gene, J gene, CDR3 protein, CDR3 DNA. A D gene is named only where the DNA matches it firmly. Size tells how often a clone was seen (once, few, many) or the class of an expanded clone, and some rows leave it out.

>.|TRBV21-1|.|TRBJ2-7
CASQGPPNSYEQYF
TGTGCCAGTCAGGGGCCTCCTAACTCCTACGAGCAGTACTTC
>.|TRBV19|.|TRBJ2-2
CASTGRWSTGELFF
TGTGCCAGCACCGGTAGGTGGAGCACCGGGGAGCTGTTTTTT
>.|TRBV27|TRBD2|TRBJ2-1
CASSLASGYNEQFF
TGTGCCAGCAGTTTGGCTAGCGGATACAATGAGCAGTTCTTC
>few|TRBV28|TRBD2|TRBJ2-1
CANSRGLAGGSVGNEQFF
TGTGCCAACTCCCGGGGACTAGCGGGAGGATCAGTAGGAAATGAGCAGTTCTTC
>.|TRBV19|.|TRBJ1-1
CASSGPPGGAFF
TGTGCCAGTAGTGGTCCCCCGGGGGGAGCTTTCTTT
>.|TRBV4-1|.|TRBJ2-7
CASSEADRGEQYF
TGCGCCAGCAGCGAAGCCGATAGGGGAGAGCAGTACTTC
>.|TRBV3-1/TRBV3-2|.|TRBJ2-7
CASSQSSGDSYEQYF
TGTGCCAGCAGCCAAAGTTCCGGGGACTCGTACGAGCAGTACTTC
>.|TRBV13|.|TRBJ1-5
CASSLQGNQPQHF
TGTGCCAGCAGCTTACAGGGTAATCAGCCCCAGCATTTT
>.|TRBV2|TRBD1|TRBJ1-6
CADRESRVDSPLHF
TGTGCCGACAGGGAAAGTAGGGTAGATTCACCCCTCCACTTT
>.|TRBV24-1|.|TRBJ2-3
CATSASDKADTQYF
TGTGCCACCAGTGCGTCGGACAAGGCAGATACGCAGTATTTT
>.|TRBV19|TRBD2|TRBJ2-1
CASSIAGLAYNEQFF
TGTGCCAGTAGTATCGCGGGACTAGCTTACAATGAGCAGTTCTTC
>.|TRBV7-9|TRBD2|TRBJ2-7
CASGTSGSYEQYF
TGTGCCAGCGGGACTAGCGGCTCCTACGAGCAGTACTTC
>few|TRBV7-2|TRBD2|TRBJ2-7
CASSLQGTSSYEQYF
TGTGCCAGCAGCTTACAAGGGACTAGCTCCTACGAGCAGTACTTC
>.|TRBV7-2|TRBD1|TRBJ1-5
CASSSGQGSQPQHF
TGTGCCAGCAGCTCTGGACAGGGCAGTCAGCCCCAGCATTTT
>.|TRBV12-3/TRBV12-4|.|TRBJ1-1
CASSVTENTEAFF
TGTGCCAGCAGCGTAACAGAGAACACTGAAGCTTTCTTT